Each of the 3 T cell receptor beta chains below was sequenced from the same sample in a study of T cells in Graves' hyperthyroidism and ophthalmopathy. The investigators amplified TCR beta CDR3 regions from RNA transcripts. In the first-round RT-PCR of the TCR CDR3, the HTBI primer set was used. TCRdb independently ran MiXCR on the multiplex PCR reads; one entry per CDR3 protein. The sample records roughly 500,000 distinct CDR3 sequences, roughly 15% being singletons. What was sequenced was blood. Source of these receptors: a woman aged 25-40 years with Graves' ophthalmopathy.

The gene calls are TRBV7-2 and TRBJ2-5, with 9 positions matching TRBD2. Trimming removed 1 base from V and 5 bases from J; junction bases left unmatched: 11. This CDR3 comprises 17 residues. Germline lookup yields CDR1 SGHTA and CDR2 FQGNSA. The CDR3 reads CASSLVWRGRARETQYF. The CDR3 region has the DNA TGTGCCAGCAGCTTAGTGTGGCGCGGGAGGGCCAGGGAGACCCAGTACTTC.

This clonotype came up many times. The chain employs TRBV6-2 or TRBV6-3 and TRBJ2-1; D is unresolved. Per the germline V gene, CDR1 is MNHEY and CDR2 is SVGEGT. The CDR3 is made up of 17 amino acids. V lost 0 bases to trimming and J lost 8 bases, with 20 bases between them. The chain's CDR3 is CASSYSKFADSVDEQFF. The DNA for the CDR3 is TGTGCCAGCAGTTACTCGAAATTCGCGGATTCGGTGGATGAGCAGTTCTTC.

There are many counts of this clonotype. The CDR3: CASSPGGGPSDTQYF. CDR3 sequence (DNA): TGTGCCAGTTCGCCTGGGGGAGGGCCTTCAGATACGCAGTATTTT. The chain links TRBV19 to TRBJ2-3, with TRBD2 identical over 7 bases. The germline CDR1 and CDR2 sequences are LNHDA and SQIVND (reference sequence). The CDR3 length is 15 residues. Trimming took 8 bases from V and 4 from J; bases not matched to a gene: 12. The whole variable domain, filled in from reference TRBV19 and TRBJ2-3, reads DGGITQSPKYLFRKEGQNVTLSCEQNLNHDAMYWYRQDPGQGLRLIYYSQIVNDFQKGDIAEGYSVSREKKESFPLTVTSAQKNPTAFYLCASSPGGGPSDTQYFGPGTRLTVL.